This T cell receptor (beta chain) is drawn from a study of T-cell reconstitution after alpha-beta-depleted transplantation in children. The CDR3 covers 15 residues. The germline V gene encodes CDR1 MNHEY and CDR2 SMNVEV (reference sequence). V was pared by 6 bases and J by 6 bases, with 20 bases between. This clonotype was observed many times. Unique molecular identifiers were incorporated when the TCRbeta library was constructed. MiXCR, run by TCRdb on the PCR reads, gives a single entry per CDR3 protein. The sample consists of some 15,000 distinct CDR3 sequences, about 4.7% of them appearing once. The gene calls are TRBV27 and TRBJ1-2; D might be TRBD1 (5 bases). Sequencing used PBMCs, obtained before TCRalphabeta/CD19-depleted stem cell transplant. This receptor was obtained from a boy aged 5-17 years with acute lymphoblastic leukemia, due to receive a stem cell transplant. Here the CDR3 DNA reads TGTGCCAGCAGCCCTACCTTTGGGGCCTTCGATGGCTACACCTTC. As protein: CASSPTFGAFDGYTF.